This T cell receptor beta chain appears in the sequencing data of a study of shared clonotypes between healthy human individuals. About the study: Plates per donor: three CD4 naive, three CD4 memory, two CD8 naive, one CD8 memory. Study conclusions and caveats: Compared with memory subsets, naive subsets generally had larger estimated richness.

Naive CD8 cells lacked CD45RO and underwent positive selection for CCR7, leaving out terminally differentiated effector memory CD45RA+ cells. Every contributor of samples was a Caucasian grown-up residing in Nashville, Tennessee. Genomic DNA (from each subset) was split evenly across several immunoSEQ plates. Sequencing was performed with immunoSEQ multiplex PCR; in TCRdb, only in-frame clones are kept and a portion is missing. The sample has millions of clones; roughly 94% are singletons. This clone was seen just once. Its antigen is currently unknown. The sequencing sample was made of naive CD8+ T cells sorted from blood. The sequence derives from a man between 18 and 35 years old in good health.

The CDR3 DNA reads as TGTGCCAGCAGCATTGGGGGCACCGGGGAGCTGTTTTTT. It specifies CASSIGGTGELFF. This rearrangement joins TRBV9 to TRBJ2-2, with D possibly being TRBD1 or TRBD2 (5 bases each). Trimming left V 4 bases short and J 4 bases short, with 8 bases between. The CDR3 is 13 amino acids. Germline loops: CDR1 SGDLS, CDR2 YYNGEE.